One T cell receptor beta chain is described in this entry. Its cognate antigen is unknown. The data stem from a study of CD8+ T cells in alopecia areata. The CDR3 has 13 amino acids. With 2 bases clipped from V and 8 bases from J, the junction kept 3 bases outside the gene matches. The V gene's germline CDR1 is LNHDA and CDR2 SQIVND (reference sequence). The authors extracted RNA and reverse transcribed it into cDNA as the sequencing template. Repertoires were generated with immunoSEQ multiplex PCR, while TCRdb's copy carries only in-frame clones and drops some. Of 120,000 or so clones in the sample, less than 70% were seen once. Findings and caveats of the study: Sequencing of scalp samples also includes resident alphabeta T cells from normal skin. Affected scalp, especially in alopecia totalis/universalis, had a higher clonality than normal scalp did.

Sequencing input: CD4+ T cells sorted from blood. This chain links TRBV19 with TRBJ2-5, with 9 bases lining up with TRBD1. The receptor was derived from a human donor in good health. The CDR3 sequence: CASSIRTGETQYF. The CDR3, as DNA: TGTGCCAGTAGTATAAGGACAGGGGAAACCCAGTACTTC.